The sample holds a few counts of the clone carrying this TCR beta chain. The data derive from a study of T cell repertoires in ileal Crohn's disease. This CDR3 comprises 15 residues. V was cut by 6 bases and J by 0 bases, with 12 bases left in between. Per the germline V gene, CDR1 is MNHEY and CDR2 is SMNVEV (reference sequence). Around 0.45 micrograms of biopsy DNA per sample underwent TCRB immunosequencing. The data were produced by immunoSEQ multiplex PCR, yet TCRdb's version contains in-frame clones alone and is incomplete. The repertoire includes several thousand clones, over 80% of them detected once, and approximately 4.7% sits in the top ten.

The rearrangement uses TRBV27 and TRBJ1-5, with D possibly matching TRBD1 (6 bases). The sample consisted of ileal tissue. The receptor was derived from an adult with Crohn's disease. CDR3 in DNA: TGTGCCAGCAGGCCAGGGGACTATAGCAATCAGCCCCAGCATTTT. This sequence encodes CASRPGDYSNQPQHF.